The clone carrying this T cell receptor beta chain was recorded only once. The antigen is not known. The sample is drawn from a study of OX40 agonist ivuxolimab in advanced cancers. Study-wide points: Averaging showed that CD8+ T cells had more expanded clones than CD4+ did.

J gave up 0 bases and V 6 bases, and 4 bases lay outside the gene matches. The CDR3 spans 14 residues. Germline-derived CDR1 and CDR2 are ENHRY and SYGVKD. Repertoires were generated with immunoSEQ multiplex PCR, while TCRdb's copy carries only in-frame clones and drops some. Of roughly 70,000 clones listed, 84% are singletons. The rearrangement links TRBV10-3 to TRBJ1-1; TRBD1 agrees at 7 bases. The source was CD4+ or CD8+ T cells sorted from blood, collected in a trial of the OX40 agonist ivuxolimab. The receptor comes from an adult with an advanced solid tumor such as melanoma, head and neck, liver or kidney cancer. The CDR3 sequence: CAIRGTAMNTEAFF. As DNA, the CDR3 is TGTGCCATCAGGGGGACAGCGATGAACACTGAAGCTTTCTTT.